The sequence of this TCR beta chain was determined in a study of CD8 T cells in Susac syndrome. Germline V CDR1 and CDR2: GTSNPN, SVGIG (reference sequence). The CDR3 consists of 12 residues. V was shortened by 4 bases and J by 5 bases, with 11 bases between the two germline ends. In blood CD8+ and CD4+ T cells, TCR beta underwent sequencing. After extraction with the RNeasy kit, roughly 0.45 to 1 ug of the RNA was reverse transcribed using random hexamers. In TCRdb, the immunoSEQ multiplex PCR reads were re-called with MiXCR into one record per CDR3 protein. The sample consists of tens of thousands of distinct CDR3 sequences, 90% to 95% of them appearing once. This clonotype showed up just once.

The chain carries TRBV30 and TRBJ1-2; D is unclear. This sequence was found in a human donor in good health. Input material: CD8+ T cells from PBMCs. CDR3 sequence reads: CAWKLSEYGYTF. In DNA form, the CDR3 reads TGTGCCTGGAAGTTATCAGAGTATGGCTACACCTTC. Combining the CDR3 with reference TRBV30 and TRBJ1-2 gives the whole variable domain SQTIHQWPATLVQPVGSPLSLECTVEGTSNPNLYWYRQAAGRGLQLLFYSVGIGQISSEVPQNLSASRPQDRQFILSSKKLLLSDSGFYLCAWKLSEYGYTFGSGTRLTVV.